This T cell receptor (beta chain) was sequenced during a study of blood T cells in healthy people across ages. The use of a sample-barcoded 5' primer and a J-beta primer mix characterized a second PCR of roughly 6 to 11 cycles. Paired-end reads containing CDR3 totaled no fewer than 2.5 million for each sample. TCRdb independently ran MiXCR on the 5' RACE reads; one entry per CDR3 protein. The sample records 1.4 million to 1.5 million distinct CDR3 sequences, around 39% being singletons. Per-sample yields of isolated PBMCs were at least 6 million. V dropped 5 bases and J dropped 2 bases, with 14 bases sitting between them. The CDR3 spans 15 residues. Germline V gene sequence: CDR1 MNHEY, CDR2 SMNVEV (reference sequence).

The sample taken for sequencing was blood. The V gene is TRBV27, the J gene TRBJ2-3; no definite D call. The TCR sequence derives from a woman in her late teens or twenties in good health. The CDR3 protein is CASSPIGVTTDTQYF. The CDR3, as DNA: TGTGCCAGCAGTCCGATAGGAGTAACCACAGATACGCAGTATTTT.